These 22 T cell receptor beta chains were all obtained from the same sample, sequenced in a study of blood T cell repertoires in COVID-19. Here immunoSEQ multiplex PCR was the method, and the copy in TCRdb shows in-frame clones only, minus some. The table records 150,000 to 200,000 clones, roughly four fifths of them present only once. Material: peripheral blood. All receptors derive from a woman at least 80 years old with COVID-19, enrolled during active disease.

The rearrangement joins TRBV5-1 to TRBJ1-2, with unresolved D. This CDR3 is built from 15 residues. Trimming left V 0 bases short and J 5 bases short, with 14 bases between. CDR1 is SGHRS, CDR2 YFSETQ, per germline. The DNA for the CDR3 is TGCGCCAGCAGCTTGGATGGGCGTGAGTTTTATGGCTACACCTTC. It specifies CASSLDGREFYGYTF.

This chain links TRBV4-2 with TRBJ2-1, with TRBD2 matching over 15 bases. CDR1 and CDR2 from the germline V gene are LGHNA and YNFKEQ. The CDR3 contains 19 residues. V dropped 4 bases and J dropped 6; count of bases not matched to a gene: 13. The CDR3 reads CASSRESGTSGRNSNEQFF. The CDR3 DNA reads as TGTGCCAGCAGCCGAGAATCCGGGACTAGCGGGAGGAATTCCAATGAGCAGTTCTTC.

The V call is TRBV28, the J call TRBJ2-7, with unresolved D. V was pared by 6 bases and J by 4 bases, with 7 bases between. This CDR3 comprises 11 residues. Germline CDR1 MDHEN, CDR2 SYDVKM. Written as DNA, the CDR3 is TGTGCCAGCAGGTTTCAATACGAGCAGTACTTC. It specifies CASRFQYEQYF.

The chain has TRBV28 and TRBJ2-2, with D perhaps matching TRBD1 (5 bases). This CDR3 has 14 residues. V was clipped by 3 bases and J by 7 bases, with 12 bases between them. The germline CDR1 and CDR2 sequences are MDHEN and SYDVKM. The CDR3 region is CASSLGHSGGELFF. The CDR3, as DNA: TGTGCCAGCAGTTTGGGGCATTCGGGCGGGGAGCTGTTTTTT.

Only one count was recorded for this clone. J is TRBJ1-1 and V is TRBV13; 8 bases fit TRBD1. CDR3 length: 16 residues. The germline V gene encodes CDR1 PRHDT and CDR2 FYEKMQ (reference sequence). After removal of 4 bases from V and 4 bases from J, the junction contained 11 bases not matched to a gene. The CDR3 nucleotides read TGTGCCAGCAGCTCTCGAGCCGACAGGGGTTTCACTGAAGCTTTCTTT. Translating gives CASSSRADRGFTEAFF.

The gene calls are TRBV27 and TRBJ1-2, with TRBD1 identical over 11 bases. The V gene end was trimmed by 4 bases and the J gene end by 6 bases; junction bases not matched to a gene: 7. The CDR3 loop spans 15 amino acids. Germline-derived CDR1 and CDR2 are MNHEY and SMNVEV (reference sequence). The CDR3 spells CASSSWTGGVDGYTF. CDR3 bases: TGTGCCAGCAGTTCATGGACAGGGGGCGTAGATGGCTACACCTTC.

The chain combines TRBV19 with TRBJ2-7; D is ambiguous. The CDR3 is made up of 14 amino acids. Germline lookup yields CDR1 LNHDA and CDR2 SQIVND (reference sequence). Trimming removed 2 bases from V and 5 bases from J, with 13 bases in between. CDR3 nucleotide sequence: TGTGCCAGTAGTATAAGGCTAGAGTGGAACGAGCAGTACTTC. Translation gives CASSIRLEWNEQYF.

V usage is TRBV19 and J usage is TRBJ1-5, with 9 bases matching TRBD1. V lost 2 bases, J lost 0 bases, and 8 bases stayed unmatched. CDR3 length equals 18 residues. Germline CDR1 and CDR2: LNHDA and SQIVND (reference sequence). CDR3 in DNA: TGTGCCAGTAGTATAAGGGGACAGGGAGTTTATAGCAATCAGCCCCAGCATTTT. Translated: CASSIRGQGVYSNQPQHF.

The CDR3 DNA is TGTGCCAGCAGTTCAAACCGGGACAGCCTTAACTATGGCTACACCTTC. As protein: CASSSNRDSLNYGYTF. The chain joins TRBV6-2 or TRBV6-3 to TRBJ1-2; TRBD1 matches 7 bases. The CDR3 is made up of 16 amino acids. Trimming took 4 bases from V and 1 from J; bases not matched to a gene: 9. CDR1 is MNHEY and CDR2 is SVGEGT in the germline V gene.

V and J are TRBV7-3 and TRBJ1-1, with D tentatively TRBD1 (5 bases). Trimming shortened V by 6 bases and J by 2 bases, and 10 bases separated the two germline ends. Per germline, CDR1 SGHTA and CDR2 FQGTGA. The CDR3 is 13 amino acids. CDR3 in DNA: TGTGCCAGCAGTCAGGGAGGTAACACTGAAGCTTTCTTT. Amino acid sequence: CASSQGGNTEAFF.

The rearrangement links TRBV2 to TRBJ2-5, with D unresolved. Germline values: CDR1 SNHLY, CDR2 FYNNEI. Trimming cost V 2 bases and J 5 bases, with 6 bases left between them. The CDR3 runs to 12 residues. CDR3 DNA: TGTGCCAGCAGTGAATTCCCGGAGACCCAGTACTTC. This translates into CASSEFPETQYF.

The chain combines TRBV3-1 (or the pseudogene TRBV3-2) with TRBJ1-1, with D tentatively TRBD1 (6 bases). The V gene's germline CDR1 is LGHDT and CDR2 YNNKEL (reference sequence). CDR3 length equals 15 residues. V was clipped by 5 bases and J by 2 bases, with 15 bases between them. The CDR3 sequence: CASSATSRGNTEAFF. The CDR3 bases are TGTGCCAGCAGCGCAACAAGCAGGGGAAACACTGAAGCTTTCTTT.

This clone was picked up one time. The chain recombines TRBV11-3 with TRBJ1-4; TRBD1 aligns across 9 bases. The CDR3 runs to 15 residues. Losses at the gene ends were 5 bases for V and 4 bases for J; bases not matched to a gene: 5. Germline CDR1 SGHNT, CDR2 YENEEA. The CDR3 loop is CASSSRQGVNEKLFF. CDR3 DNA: TGTGCCAGCAGCAGTCGACAGGGGGTTAATGAAAAACTGTTTTTT.

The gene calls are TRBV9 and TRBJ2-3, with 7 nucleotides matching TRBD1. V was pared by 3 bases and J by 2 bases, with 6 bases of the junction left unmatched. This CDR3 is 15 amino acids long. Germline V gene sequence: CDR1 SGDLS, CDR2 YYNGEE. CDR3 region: CASSATGFFTDTQYF. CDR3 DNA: TGTGCCAGCAGCGCGACAGGGTTTTTCACAGATACGCAGTATTTT.

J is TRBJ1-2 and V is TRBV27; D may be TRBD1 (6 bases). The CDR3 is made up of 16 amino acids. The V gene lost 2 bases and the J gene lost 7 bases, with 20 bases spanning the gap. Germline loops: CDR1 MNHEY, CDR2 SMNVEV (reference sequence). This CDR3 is CASSLNPSGELGGYTF. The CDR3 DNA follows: TGTGCCAGCAGTTTAAACCCCTCAGGGGAACTAGGTGGCTACACCTTC.

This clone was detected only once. Here the CDR3 DNA reads TGTGCCATCAGTGGAGGGTGGGGAGGGGGTAACAATTCACCCCTCCACTTT. The encoded protein is CAISGGWGGGNNSPLHF. The rearrangement uses TRBV10-3 and TRBJ1-6; weak D call: TRBD1 (6 bases). CDR3 size: 17 residues. The V end was cut by 4 bases, the J end by 7 bases, with 20 bases between. Germline V gene lookup returns CDR1 ENHRY and CDR2 SYGVKD.

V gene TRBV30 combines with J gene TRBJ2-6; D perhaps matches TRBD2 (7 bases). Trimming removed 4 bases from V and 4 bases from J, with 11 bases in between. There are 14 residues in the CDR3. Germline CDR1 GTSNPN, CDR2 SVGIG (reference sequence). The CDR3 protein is CAWIGGRGANVLTF. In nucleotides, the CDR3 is TGTGCCTGGATCGGGGGGCGCGGGGCCAACGTCCTGACTTTC.

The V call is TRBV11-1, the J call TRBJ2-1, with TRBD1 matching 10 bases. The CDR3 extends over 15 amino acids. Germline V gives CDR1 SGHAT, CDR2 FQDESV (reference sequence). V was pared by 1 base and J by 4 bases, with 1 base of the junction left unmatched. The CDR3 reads CASSLGTGGYNEQFF. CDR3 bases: TGTGCCAGCAGCTTAGGGACAGGGGGTTACAATGAGCAGTTCTTC.

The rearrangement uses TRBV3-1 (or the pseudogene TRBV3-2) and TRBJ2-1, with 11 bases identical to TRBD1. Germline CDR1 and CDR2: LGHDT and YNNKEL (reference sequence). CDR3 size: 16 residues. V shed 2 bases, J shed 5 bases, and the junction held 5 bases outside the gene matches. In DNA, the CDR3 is TGTGCCAGCAGCCAATGGGACAGGGGGTCGGACAATGAGCAGTTCTTC. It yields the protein CASSQWDRGSDNEQFF.

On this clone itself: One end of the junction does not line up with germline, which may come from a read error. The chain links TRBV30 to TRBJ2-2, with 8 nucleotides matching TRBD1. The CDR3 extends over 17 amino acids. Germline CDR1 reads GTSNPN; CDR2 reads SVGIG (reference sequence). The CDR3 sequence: CARSVGFTQGDTGELFF. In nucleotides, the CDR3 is TGTGCCCGGAGTGTCGGCTTTACACAGGGGGACACCGGGGAGCTGTTTTTT.

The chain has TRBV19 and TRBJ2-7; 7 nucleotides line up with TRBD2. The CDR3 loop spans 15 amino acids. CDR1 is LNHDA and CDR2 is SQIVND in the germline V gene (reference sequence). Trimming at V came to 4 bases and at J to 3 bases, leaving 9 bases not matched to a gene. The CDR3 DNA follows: TGTGCCAGTAGTAAGGGAGGGCTAAGGATCTACGAGCAGTACTTC. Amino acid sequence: CASSKGGLRIYEQYF.

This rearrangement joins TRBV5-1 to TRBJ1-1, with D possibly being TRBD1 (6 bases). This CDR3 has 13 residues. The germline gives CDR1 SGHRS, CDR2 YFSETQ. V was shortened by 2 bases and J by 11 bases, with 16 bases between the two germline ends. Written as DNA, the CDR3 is TGCGCCAGCAGCTTAGAGGTAGGGGGACACGCTTTCTTT. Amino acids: CASSLEVGGHAFF.